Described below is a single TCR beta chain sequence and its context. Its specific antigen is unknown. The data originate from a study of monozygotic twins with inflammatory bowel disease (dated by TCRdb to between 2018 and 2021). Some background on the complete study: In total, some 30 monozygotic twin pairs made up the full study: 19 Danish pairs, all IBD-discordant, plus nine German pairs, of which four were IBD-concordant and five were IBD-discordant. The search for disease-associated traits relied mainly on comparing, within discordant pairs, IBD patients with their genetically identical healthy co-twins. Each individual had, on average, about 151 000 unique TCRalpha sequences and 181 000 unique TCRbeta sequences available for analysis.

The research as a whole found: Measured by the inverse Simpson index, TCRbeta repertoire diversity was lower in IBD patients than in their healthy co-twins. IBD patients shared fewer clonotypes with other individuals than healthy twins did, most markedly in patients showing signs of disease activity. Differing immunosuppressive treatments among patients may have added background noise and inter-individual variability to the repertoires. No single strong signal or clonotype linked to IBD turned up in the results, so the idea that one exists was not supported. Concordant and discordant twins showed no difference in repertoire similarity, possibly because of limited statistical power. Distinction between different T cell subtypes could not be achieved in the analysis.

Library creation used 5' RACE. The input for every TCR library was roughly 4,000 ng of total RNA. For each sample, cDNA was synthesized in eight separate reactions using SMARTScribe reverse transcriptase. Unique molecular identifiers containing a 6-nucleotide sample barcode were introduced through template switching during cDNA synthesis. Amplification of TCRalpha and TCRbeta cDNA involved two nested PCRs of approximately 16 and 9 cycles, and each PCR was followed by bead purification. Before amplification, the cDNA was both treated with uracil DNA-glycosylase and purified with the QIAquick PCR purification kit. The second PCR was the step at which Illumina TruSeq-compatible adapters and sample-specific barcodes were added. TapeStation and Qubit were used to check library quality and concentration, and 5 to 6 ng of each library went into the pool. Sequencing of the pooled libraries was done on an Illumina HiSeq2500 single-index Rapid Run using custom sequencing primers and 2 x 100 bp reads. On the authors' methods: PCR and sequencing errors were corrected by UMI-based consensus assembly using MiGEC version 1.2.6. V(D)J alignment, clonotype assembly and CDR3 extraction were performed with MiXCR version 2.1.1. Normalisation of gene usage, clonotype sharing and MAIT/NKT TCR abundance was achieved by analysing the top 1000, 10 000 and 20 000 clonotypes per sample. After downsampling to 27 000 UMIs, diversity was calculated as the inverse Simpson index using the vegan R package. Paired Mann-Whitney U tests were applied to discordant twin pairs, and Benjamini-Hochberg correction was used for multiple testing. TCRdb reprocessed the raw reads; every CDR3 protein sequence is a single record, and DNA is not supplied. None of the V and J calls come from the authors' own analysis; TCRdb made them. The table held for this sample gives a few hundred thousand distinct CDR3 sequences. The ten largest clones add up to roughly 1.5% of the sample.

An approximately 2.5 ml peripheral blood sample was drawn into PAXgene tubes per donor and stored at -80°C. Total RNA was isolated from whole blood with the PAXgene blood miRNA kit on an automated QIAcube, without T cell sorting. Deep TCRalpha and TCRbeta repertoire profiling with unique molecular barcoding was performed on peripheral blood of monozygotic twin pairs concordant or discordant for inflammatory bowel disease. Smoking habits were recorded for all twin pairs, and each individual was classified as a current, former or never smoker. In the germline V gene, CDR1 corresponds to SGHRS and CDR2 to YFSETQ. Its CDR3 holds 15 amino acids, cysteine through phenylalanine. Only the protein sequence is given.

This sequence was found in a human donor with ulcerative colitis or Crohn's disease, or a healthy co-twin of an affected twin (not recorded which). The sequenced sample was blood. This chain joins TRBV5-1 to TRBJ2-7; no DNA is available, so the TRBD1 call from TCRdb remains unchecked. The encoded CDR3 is CASSLWTGDTYEQYF.